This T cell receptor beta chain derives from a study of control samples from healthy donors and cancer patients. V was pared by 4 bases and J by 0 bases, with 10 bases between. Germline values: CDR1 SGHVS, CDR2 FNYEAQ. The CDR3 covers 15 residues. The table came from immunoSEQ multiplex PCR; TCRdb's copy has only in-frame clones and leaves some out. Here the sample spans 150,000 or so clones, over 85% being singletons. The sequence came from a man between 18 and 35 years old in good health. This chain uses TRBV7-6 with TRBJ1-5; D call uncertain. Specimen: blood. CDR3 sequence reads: CASSSSPSSNQPQHF. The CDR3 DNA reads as TGTGCCAGCAGCTCCTCGCCGTCTAGCAATCAGCCCCAGCATTTT.